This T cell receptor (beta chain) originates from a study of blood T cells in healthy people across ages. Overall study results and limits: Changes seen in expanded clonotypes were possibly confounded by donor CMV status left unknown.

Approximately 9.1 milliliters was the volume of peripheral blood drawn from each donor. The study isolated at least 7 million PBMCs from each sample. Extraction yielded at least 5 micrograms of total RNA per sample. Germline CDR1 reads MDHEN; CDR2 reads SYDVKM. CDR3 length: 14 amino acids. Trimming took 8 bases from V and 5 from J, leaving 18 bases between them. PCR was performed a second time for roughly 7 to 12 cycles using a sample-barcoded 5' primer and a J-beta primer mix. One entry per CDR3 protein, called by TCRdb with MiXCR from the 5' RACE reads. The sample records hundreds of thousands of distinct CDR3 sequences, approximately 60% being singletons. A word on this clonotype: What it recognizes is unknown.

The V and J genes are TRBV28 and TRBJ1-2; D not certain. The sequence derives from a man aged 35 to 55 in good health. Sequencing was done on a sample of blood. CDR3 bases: TGTGCCAGCCATCCTGGTAGTGCGGGTTATGGCTACACCTTC. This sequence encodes CASHPGSAGYGYTF.